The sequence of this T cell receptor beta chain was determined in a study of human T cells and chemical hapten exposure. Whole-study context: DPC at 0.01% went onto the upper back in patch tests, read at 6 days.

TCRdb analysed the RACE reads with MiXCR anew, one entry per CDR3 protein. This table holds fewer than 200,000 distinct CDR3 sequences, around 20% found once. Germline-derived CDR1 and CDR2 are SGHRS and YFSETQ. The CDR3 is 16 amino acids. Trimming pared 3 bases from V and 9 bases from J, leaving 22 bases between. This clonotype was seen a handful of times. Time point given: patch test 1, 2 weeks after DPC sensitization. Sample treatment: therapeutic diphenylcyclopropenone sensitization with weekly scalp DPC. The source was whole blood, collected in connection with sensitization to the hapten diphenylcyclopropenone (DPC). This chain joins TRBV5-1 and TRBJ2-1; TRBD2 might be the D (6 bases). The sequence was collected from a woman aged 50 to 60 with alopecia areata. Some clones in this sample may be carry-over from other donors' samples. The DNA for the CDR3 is TGCGCCAGCAGCTCGCCCGATAGCGGAAATCAGGGTGAGCAGTTCTTC. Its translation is CASSSPDSGNQGEQFF.